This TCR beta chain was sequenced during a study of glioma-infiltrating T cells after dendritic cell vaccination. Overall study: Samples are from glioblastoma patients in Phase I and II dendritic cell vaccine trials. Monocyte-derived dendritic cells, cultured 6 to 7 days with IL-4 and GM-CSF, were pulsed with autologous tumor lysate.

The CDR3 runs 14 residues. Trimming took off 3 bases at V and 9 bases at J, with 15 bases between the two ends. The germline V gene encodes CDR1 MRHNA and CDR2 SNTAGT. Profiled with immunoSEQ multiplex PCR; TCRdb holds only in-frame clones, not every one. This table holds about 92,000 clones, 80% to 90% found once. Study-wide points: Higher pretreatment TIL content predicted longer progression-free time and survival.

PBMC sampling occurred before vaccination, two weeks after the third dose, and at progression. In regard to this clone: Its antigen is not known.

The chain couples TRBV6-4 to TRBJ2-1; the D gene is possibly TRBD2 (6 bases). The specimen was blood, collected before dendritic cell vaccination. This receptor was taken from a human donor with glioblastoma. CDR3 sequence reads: CASSELSGGSEQFF. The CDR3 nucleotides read TGTGCCAGCAGTGAGTTGAGTGGGGGGTCTGAGCAGTTCTTC.